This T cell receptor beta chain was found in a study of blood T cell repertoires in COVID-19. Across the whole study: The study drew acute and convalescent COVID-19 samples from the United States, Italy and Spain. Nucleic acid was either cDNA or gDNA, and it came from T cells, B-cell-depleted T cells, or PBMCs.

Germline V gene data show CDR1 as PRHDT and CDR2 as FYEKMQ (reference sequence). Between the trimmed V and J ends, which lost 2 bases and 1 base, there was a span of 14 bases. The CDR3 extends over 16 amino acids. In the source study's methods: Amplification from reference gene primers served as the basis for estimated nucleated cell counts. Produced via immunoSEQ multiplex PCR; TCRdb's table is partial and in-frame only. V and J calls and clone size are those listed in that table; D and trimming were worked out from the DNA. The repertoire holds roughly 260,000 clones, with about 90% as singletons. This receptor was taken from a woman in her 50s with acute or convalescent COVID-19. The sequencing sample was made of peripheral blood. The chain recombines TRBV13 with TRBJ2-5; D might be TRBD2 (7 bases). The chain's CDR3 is CASSLTGGAPQETQYF. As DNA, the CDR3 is TGTGCCAGCAGCTTAACGGGGGGCGCTCCCCAAGAGACCCAGTACTTC.